This TCR beta chain was observed in a study of blood T cell repertoires in COVID-19. About the study: Sources were T cells, B-cell-depleted T cells, or PBMCs; the material itself was cDNA or gDNA.

The V and J ends lost 2 bases and 8 bases respectively, with 21 bases between them. Germline assignment: CDR1 SNHLY and CDR2 FYNNEI. The CDR3 length is 16 residues. Patients of the Seattle cohort, enrolled during active infection, were followed longitudinally. The table came from immunoSEQ multiplex PCR; TCRdb's copy has only in-frame clones and leaves some out. The sample lists a few hundred thousand clones, 80% to 85% occurring once. This rearrangement joins TRBV2 to TRBJ1-2, with a tentative D call TRBD1 (5 bases). The sample comprised peripheral blood. The sequence was obtained from a woman older than 75 with COVID-19, enrolled during active disease. Here the CDR3 DNA reads TGTGCCAGCAGTGAACAAGTCGGGGGATTGGGGCAGGGCTACACCTTC. It codes for CASSEQVGGLGQGYTF.